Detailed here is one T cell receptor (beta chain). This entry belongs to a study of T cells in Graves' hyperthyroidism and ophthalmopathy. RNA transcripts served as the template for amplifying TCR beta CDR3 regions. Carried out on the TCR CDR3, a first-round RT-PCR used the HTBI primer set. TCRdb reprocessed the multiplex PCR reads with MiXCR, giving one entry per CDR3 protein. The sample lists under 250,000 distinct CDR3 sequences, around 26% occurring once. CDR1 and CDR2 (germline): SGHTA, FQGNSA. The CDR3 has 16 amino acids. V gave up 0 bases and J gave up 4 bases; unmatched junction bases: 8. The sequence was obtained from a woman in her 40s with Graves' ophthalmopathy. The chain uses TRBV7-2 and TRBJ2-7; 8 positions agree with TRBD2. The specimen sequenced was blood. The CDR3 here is CASSLAIGRAGYEQYF. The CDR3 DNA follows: TGTGCCAGCAGCTTAGCGATCGGGAGGGCGGGTTACGAGCAGTACTTC.